The 22 T cell receptor beta chains presented below share a single source sample, sequenced in a study of cytomegalovirus exposure and HLA in healthy donors (TCRdb year 2017). Preparation of the library involved the immunoSEQ multiplex PCR assay. For the multiplex PCR, a mixture combining 60 forward primers for TCR Vbeta segments and 13 reverse primers for TCR Jbeta segments was used. Drawn from immuneACCESS, this table holds only the in-frame rearrangements with V and J called that TCRdb kept. Clones are partly lost; checked studies trace under half to an unresolved V gene and leave the rest unexplained. This sample gives about 120,000 clones in total; about four fifths of them show up just once. Clones ranked in the top ten supply 2% to 2.5% of the sample. The specimen was PBMCs. These receptors were obtained from a woman in her 40s in good health and CMV-seronegative.

The rearrangement uses TRBV25-1 and TRBJ1-1, with TRBD1 as a possible D gene (6 bases). V lost 1 base, J lost 2 bases, and 11 bases lay in between. CDR3 length: 15 residues. The germline gives CDR1 MGHDK, CDR2 SYGVNS. The DNA of the CDR3 is TGTGCCAGCAGTGAATCCAGGGGTATAAACACTGAAGCTTTCTTT. Protein: CASSESRGINTEAFF. Complete variable domain (other parts from reference TRBV25-1 and TRBJ1-1): EADIYQTPRYLVIGTGKKITLECSQTMGHDKMYWYQQDPGMELHLIHYSYGVNSTEKGDLSSESTVSRIRTEHFPLTLESARPSHTSQYLCASSESRGINTEAFFGQGTRLTVV.

This clone was observed a handful of times. The chain has TRBV7-9 and TRBJ2-2; 9 positions match TRBD1. The germline V gene encodes CDR1 SEHNR and CDR2 FQNEAQ (reference sequence). Trimming at V came to 5 bases and at J to 5 bases, leaving 9 bases not matched to a gene. The CDR3 runs 16 residues. The CDR3 reads CASSLGGQGTTGELFF. The CDR3 nucleotides read TGTGCCAGCAGCCTAGGGGGACAGGGAACGACCGGGGAGCTGTTTTTT.

The chain combines TRBV4-3 with TRBJ2-1; 15 positions agree with TRBD2. Germline trimming cut 0 bases from V and 8 bases from J; bases unmatched to any gene: 5. The CDR3 has 17 residues. Germline assignment: CDR1 LGHNA and CDR2 YSLEER. The CDR3 region has the DNA TGCGCCAGCAGCCAAGAGGGGACTAGCGGGAGGTTGTATGAGCAGTTCTTC. Its translation: CASSQEGTSGRLYEQFF.

This chain links TRBV30 with TRBJ2-7; 9 bases line up with TRBD1. This CDR3 comprises 14 residues. Germline values: CDR1 GTSNPN, CDR2 SVGIG (reference sequence). With V trimmed by 3 bases and J by 3 bases, 6 bases remained unmatched. The CDR3 spells CAWRGQGIGYEQYF. CDR3 coding DNA: TGTGCCTGGAGAGGACAGGGGATCGGCTACGAGCAGTACTTC.

This clone was found once. The chain recombines TRBV5-4 with TRBJ2-7; D may be TRBD1 (5 bases). The CDR3 is made up of 13 amino acids. The germline V and J ends were trimmed by 4 bases and 2 bases, with 10 bases remaining between them. Germline CDR1 SGHNT, CDR2 YYREEE (reference sequence). In DNA, the CDR3 is TGTGCCAGCAGCAGTCAGGGCCCCTACGAGCAGTACTTC. It codes for CASSSQGPYEQYF.

The gene calls are TRBV28 and TRBJ2-5; 11 bases map to TRBD2. V was clipped by 8 bases and J by 5 bases; unmatched bases: 10. The V gene's germline CDR1 is MDHEN and CDR2 SYDVKM. The length of the CDR3 is 15 residues. DNA of the CDR3: TGTGCCAGCCAACTAGCGGGAGTATCGGGCGAGACCCAGTACTTC. Amino acid sequence: CASQLAGVSGETQYF.

This clone was recorded only once. The chain uses TRBV6-6 and TRBJ1-3, with 8 bases fitting TRBD1. CDR1 and CDR2 from the germline V gene are MNHNY and SVGAGI (reference sequence). Trimming cost V 7 bases and J 2 bases; bases outside gene matches: 10. The CDR3 spans 16 residues. CDR3 in amino acids: CASKPGQGKAGNTIYF. The DNA of the CDR3 is TGTGCCAGCAAACCCGGACAGGGAAAGGCTGGAAACACCATATATTTT.

This clone was seen once. The rearrangement uses TRBV10-3 and TRBJ2-5; 8 nucleotides match TRBD1. The last part of the DNA fits TRBJ2-7 better; the J call may be wrong. The CDR3 loop spans 12 amino acids. Germline V gene sequence: CDR1 ENHRY, CDR2 SYGVKD. CDR3: CATSGQDYEQYF. CDR3 sequence (DNA): TGTGCCACCTCGGGACAGGACTACGAGCAGTACTTC.

CDR3 DNA: TGTGCCAGCAGGCATCGGACTAGCGGGATTGATTACGAGCAGTACTTC. Encoded protein: CASRHRTSGIDYEQYF. The V and J genes are TRBV2 and TRBJ2-5; 12 bases line up with TRBD2. The end of the DNA fits TRBJ2-7 better, so the J call may be wrong. CDR1 is SNHLY, CDR2 FYNNEI, per germline. This CDR3 is 16 amino acids long.

V is TRBV5-6 and J is TRBJ1-6; D gene unclear. The CDR3 is 15 residues long. The ends were cut back, 2 bases at V and 5 bases at J, with 11 bases in the middle. Germline CDR1 reads SGHDT; CDR2 reads YYEEEE. CDR3: CASSFIGLDNSPLHF. Here the CDR3 DNA reads TGTGCCAGCAGCTTTATTGGGCTGGATAATTCACCCCTCCACTTT. The full variable domain, rest sourced from reference TRBV5-6 and TRBJ1-6, is DAGVTQSPTHLIKTRGQQVTLRCSPKSGHDTVSWYQQALGQGPQFIFQYYEEEERQRGNFPDRFSGHQFPNYSSELNVNALLLGDSALYLCASSFIGLDNSPLHFGNGTRLTVT.

The V and J genes are TRBV7-2 and TRBJ1-5; maybe TRBD1 (6 bases). V was pared by 5 bases and J by 2 bases, with 13 bases between. The CDR3 has 15 amino acids. CDR1 and CDR2 from the germline V gene are SGHTA and FQGNSA. CDR3 amino acids: CASSIGQTGNQPQHF. As DNA, the CDR3 is TGTGCCAGCAGCATTGGACAGACGGGCAATCAGCCCCAGCATTTT.

This clone was detected only a few times. The CDR3 sequence: CASSGRTEDSGNTIYF. In nucleotides, the CDR3 is TGTGCCAGCAGTGGACGGACTGAGGATTCTGGAAACACCATATATTTT. The V and J genes are TRBV2 and TRBJ1-3; D gene ambiguous. V was trimmed by 4 bases and J by 1 base, leaving 14 bases between them. From germline, CDR1 is SNHLY and CDR2 FYNNEI. The CDR3 runs 16 residues. Supplemented by reference TRBV2 and TRBJ1-3, the full variable domain reads EPEVTQTPSHQVTQMGQEVILRCVPISNHLYFYWYRQILGQKVEFLVSFYNNEISEKSEIFDDQFSVERPDGSNFTLKIRSTKLEDSAMYFCASSGRTEDSGNTIYFGEGSWLTVV.

The V gene is TRBV18, the J gene TRBJ2-7; TRBD1 matches at 11 bases. V lost 3 bases to trimming and J lost 3 bases; unmatched junction nucleotides: 4. The CDR3 has 15 residues. CDR1 and CDR2 (germline): KGHSH, LQKENI. This CDR3 is CASSPTGTGGYEQYF. The CDR3 DNA follows: TGTGCCAGCTCACCTACCGGGACAGGGGGCTACGAGCAGTACTTC.

V and J are TRBV7-2 and TRBJ1-1; 7 bases are shared with TRBD1. The CDR3 contains 17 residues. Germline values: CDR1 SGHTA, CDR2 FQGNSA. Trimming removed 5 bases from V and 0 bases from J; junction bases left unmatched: 12. The CDR3 region has the DNA TGTGCCAGCAGCCCCCGACGGACAGGACGGATGAACACTGAAGCTTTCTTT. Translated, it gives CASSPRRTGRMNTEAFF.

The chain is built from TRBV28 and TRBJ2-7, with 11 bases identical to TRBD1. The CDR3 is 15 amino acids. Per the germline V gene, CDR1 is MDHEN and CDR2 is SYDVKM. V gave up 5 bases and J gave up 5 bases; unmatched junction bases: 8. CDR3 protein: CASSAQGTGGDEQYF. The CDR3 nucleotides are TGTGCCAGCAGTGCCCAAGGGACAGGGGGGGACGAGCAGTACTTC.

With regard to this clone: The conserved closing phenylalanine or tryptophan is absent in this CDR3, likely reflecting a read error. The DNA is left out, because the CDR3 cannot be placed on it with certainty; the CDR3 is given as TCRdb lists it. The chain recombines TRBV10-2 with TRBJ2-7; the table's D call of TRBD1 was not tested on the DNA. The CDR3 sequence runs 13 residues, both termini included. Germline V CDR1 and CDR2: WSHSY, SAAADI. This chain's CDR3 is CASSESGRQGPSL.

This rearrangement joins TRBV29-1 to TRBJ2-5, with 10 bases matching TRBD2. CDR3 size: 12 residues. Germline V gene data show CDR1 as SQVTM and CDR2 as ANQGSEA. Unmatched junction bases numbered 2, after V lost 6 bases and J lost 4 bases. CDR3 nucleotide sequence: TGCAGCGTCTCTAGCGGGGGAGAGACCCAGTACTTC. Protein sequence: CSVSSGGETQYF.

This chain connects TRBV9 to TRBJ1-1; D possibly corresponds to TRBD1 (5 bases). Germline V lookup: CDR1 SGDLS, CDR2 YYNGEE. The CDR3 has 12 residues. Trimming removed 3 bases at V and 5 bases at J, with 8 bases between. This chain's CDR3 is CASSGGETEAFF. CDR3 bases: TGTGCCAGCAGCGGGGGGGAAACTGAAGCTTTCTTT.

This clone was detected only once. At one boundary the junction diverges from the germline segment, which might be a read error. The V and J genes are TRBV7-9 and TRBJ2-2; 7 positions agree with TRBD1. Germline CDR1 reads SEHNR; CDR2 reads FQNEAQ (reference sequence). This CDR3 is built from 18 residues. CDR3 in amino acids: CSSSLLFVWDSLTGELFF. In DNA, the CDR3 is TGTTCCAGCAGCTTACTATTTGTTTGGGACAGTTTGACCGGGGAGCTGTTTTTT.

The chain employs TRBV30 and TRBJ1-6; D remains unclear. Trimming cost V 5 bases and J 10 bases, with 15 bases left between them. This CDR3 has 13 residues. Germline CDR1 and CDR2: GTSNPN and SVGIG (reference sequence). The CDR3 DNA reads as TGTGCCTGGGCGGGGAACGAAAGATCACCCCTCCACTTT. Encoded protein: CAWAGNERSPLHF.

Here the CDR3 DNA reads TGTGCCAGCAACGGACAGCACACCAACTATGGCTACACCTTC. Translation: CASNGQHTNYGYTF. The rearrangement joins TRBV2 to TRBJ1-2, with D maybe TRBD1 (6 bases). Germline V CDR1 and CDR2: SNHLY, FYNNEI. The V gene lost 7 bases and the J gene lost 2 bases, with 14 bases spanning the gap. This CDR3 comprises 14 residues. Based on the CDR3 plus reference TRBV2 and TRBJ1-2, the full variable domain is EPEVTQTPSHQVTQMGQEVILRCVPISNHLYFYWYRQILGQKVEFLVSFYNNEISEKSEIFDDQFSVERPDGSNFTLKIRSTKLEDSAMYFCASNGQHTNYGYTFGSGTRLTVV.

The chain couples TRBV20-1 to TRBJ1-5, with no clear D. CDR3 length: 11 amino acids. Trimming removed 6 bases at V and 9 bases at J, with 12 bases between. The germline CDR1 and CDR2 sequences are DFQATT and SNEGSKA (reference sequence). The CDR3 DNA sequence: TGCAGTGCCGGCGGCTTAGGGCCCCAGCATTTT. It codes for CSAGGLGPQHF.